A selection of T cell receptor beta chains follows, all from one sample in a study of OX40 agonist ivuxolimab in advanced cancers. Clones were read by immunoSEQ multiplex PCR, and TCRdb kept only the in-frame ones, dropping some. The table includes about 73,000 clones, about 90% detected once. The material was CD4+ or CD8+ T cells sorted from blood, obtained in a trial of the OX40 agonist ivuxolimab. These receptors were collected from an adult with an advanced solid tumor such as melanoma, head and neck, liver or kidney cancer. Both conserved end residues are part of each CDR3. Each record gives: D gene, clone size, V gene, J gene, CDR3 protein, CDR3 DNA. A D gene is named only where the DNA matches it firmly. For some rows the clone size is stated as once, few or many, or as a class when expanded; others skip it.

TRBD1	.	TRBV27	TRBJ1-1	CASSLSWTGTNTEAFF	TGTGCCAGCAGTTTATCGTGGACAGGGACGAACACTGAAGCTTTCTTT
.	.	TRBV7-9	TRBJ1-5	CASSPGINQPQHF	TGTGCCAGCAGCCCGGGGATCAATCAGCCCCAGCATTTT
.	.	TRBV5-4	TRBJ2-3	CASSLERPTDTQYF	TGTGCCAGCAGCTTGGAGAGACCCACAGATACGCAGTATTTT
TRBD2	.	TRBV14	TRBJ2-7	CASSQERGLAGQSYEQYF	TGTGCCAGCAGCCAAGAGAGGGGCCTAGCGGGACAGTCCTACGAGCAGTACTTC
.	.	TRBV9	TRBJ2-3	CASSEMASTDTQYF	TGTGCCAGCAGCGAGATGGCTAGCACAGATACGCAGTATTTT
.	once	TRBV25-1	TRBJ2-3	CASSEGWTDTQYF	TGTGCCAGCAGTGAAGGCTGGACAGATACGCAGTATTTT
.	.	TRBV28	TRBJ2-7	CASSLAGQPSYEQYF	TGTGCCAGCAGCCTCGCGGGACAGCCCTCCTACGAGCAGTACTTC
TRBD1	.	TRBV4-1	TRBJ2-1	CASSRTYRGNEQFF	TGCGCCAGCAGCCGGACCTACAGGGGTAATGAGCAGTTCTTC
TRBD2	once	TRBV5-4	TRBJ2-3	CASTPSGRTDTQYF	TGTGCCAGCACTCCTAGCGGGAGGACAGATACGCAGTATTTT
.	few	TRBV7-3	TRBJ2-1	CASSSTGRSYNEQFF	TGTGCCAGCAGCTCGACAGGGAGGTCCTACAATGAGCAGTTCTTC
.	.	TRBV5-1	TRBJ1-2	CASSFSERGGYTF	TGCGCCAGCAGCTTTTCGGAAAGAGGAGGCTACACCTTC